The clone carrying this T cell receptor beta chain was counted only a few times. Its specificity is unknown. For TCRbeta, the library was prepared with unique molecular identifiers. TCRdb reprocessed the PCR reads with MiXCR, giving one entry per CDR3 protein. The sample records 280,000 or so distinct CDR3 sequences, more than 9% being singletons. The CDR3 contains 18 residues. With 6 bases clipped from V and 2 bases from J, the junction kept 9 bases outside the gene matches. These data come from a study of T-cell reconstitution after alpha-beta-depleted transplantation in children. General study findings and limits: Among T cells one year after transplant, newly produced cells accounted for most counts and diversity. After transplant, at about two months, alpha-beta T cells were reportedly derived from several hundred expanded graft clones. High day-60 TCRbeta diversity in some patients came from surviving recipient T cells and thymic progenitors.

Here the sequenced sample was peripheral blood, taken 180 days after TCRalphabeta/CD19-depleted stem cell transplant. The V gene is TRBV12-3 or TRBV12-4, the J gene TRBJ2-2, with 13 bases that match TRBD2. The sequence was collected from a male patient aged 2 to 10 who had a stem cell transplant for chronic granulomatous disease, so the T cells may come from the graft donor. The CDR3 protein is CASSKGLAGEFNTGELFF. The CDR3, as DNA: TGTGCCAGCAGCAAAGGACTAGCGGGGGAGTTTAACACCGGGGAGCTGTTTTTT.